This T cell receptor beta chain was identified during a study of post-analysis software for immune sequencing data. Concerning this clonotype: What it binds is not known. The germline gene is not matched at one end of the junction; a read error may be the cause.

Study-wide results and caveats: With F measure, samples from one preparation batch clustered together strongly. Higher frequency in patients than in controls was seen for about 5 TRBV segments, with TRBV5-6, TRBV5-1 and TRBV20-1 among them. Significantly lower normalized Chao1 diversity was found in patients with multiple sclerosis relative to controls.

The CDR3 loop spans 14 amino acids. Germline lookup yields CDR1 SGHVS and CDR2 FQNEAQ. Carried by the TCR beta cDNA libraries were unique molecular identifiers. MiXCR was run by TCRdb on the PCR reads, yielding one entry per CDR3 protein. This sample has roughly 800,000 distinct CDR3 sequences, with under 60% found just once. The sample was blood. The chain has TRBV7-8 and TRBJ2-7, with D perhaps TRBD2 (7 bases). The sequence came from a girl aged 10-17 years with multiple sclerosis. This CDR3 reads CVSSRGLSSYEQYF. The CDR3 DNA is TGTGTCAGCAGCAGGGGACTATCGTCCTACGAGCAGTACTTC.